A single sample is the source of the 31 T cell receptor beta chains below, sequenced in a study of T cell repertoires in cytomegalovirus infection. In TCRdb, the reads were re-called with MiXCR into one record per CDR3 protein. The sample has roughly 730,000 distinct CDR3 sequences; 33% are singletons. These receptors' targets are unknown. Here the sequenced sample was cultured PBMCs, taken from culture after CMV antigen stimulation. The source is a human donor in good health (CMV status not recorded). Some clones in this sample may be carry-over from other donors' samples.

The sample holds many counts of this clonotype. The J gene is TRBJ2-5, the V gene TRBV7-8; 8 bases match TRBD2. V gave up 1 base and J gave up 5 bases; unmatched junction bases: 6. CDR3 length: 15 residues. Germline V gives CDR1 SGHVS, CDR2 FQNEAQ. The CDR3 DNA is TGTGCCAGCAGCTTAGGCGGGGGGCCGTGGGAGACCCAGTACTTC. The encoded protein is CASSLGGGPWETQYF.

This clonotype was seen a few times. The chain links TRBV12-3 or TRBV12-4 to TRBJ1-1; D not certain. This CDR3 is built from 13 residues. Trimming removed 1 base from V and 6 bases from J, with 9 bases in between. This CDR3 reads CASSLGTPAEAFF. For the CDR3, the DNA is TGTGCCAGCAGTTTAGGAACACCAGCTGAAGCTTTCTTT.

This clonotype has only a few counts. J is TRBJ2-1 and V is TRBV6-2 or TRBV6-3; 7 nucleotides line up with TRBD2. This CDR3 region has 16 residues. V dropped 2 bases and J dropped 6; count of bases not matched to a gene: 10. Germline V gene lookup returns CDR1 MNHEY and CDR2 SVGEGT. CDR3 coding DNA: TGTGCCAGCAGTTACCGTGAGACTAGCCTTATCAATGAGCAGTTCTTC. It specifies CASSYRETSLINEQFF.

A few counts support this clonotype. The chain has TRBV12-3 or TRBV12-4 and TRBJ1-4, with 8 bases that match TRBD1. The CDR3 spans 13 residues. The junction had 4 bases not matched to a gene; V was cut back by 5 bases and J by 8 bases. In DNA, the CDR3 is TGTGCCAGCAGTAGGACAGGGAGGGAAAAACTGTTTTTT. It codes for CASSRTGREKLFF.

A note on this clonotype: The junction departs from germline at one end; a sequencing error may be responsible. The chain links TRBV4-1 to TRBJ2-7, with D perhaps TRBD1 (5 bases). Germline V gene sequence: CDR1 MGHRA, CDR2 YSYEKL. The CDR3 length is 15 residues. The CDR3 region has the DNA TGTGCCAGCAGCCGTCACAGGCAGGGCTCCTACGAGCAGTACTTC. This codes for CASSRHRQGSYEQYF.

At least ten counts were recorded for this clonotype. The J gene is TRBJ2-7, the V gene TRBV7-6; maybe TRBD2 (6 bases). Trimming took 2 bases from V and 0 from J, leaving 11 bases between them. The CDR3 is 15 amino acids. Germline values: CDR1 SGHVS, CDR2 FNYEAQ. Here the CDR3 reads CASSLWRGSSYEQYF. CDR3 nucleotide sequence: TGTGCCAGCAGCTTATGGCGGGGCTCCTCCTACGAGCAGTACTTC.

V gene TRBV7-2 combines with J gene TRBJ2-7; 7 nucleotides match TRBD1. The length of the CDR3 is 15 residues. CDR1 and CDR2 (germline): SGHTA, FQGNSA. The V segment lost 5 bases and the J segment 0 bases; nucleotides outside the gene matches: 7. The CDR3 loop reads CASSLRDSISYEQYF. For the CDR3, the DNA is TGTGCCAGCAGCCTACGGGACAGTATCTCCTACGAGCAGTACTTC.

The chain carries TRBV7-6 and TRBJ2-5; no definite D call. CDR1 SGHVS and CDR2 FNYEAQ come from the germline V gene. V shed 3 bases and J shed 4 bases, with 12 bases lying between them. CDR3 length equals 14 residues. The CDR3 here is CASSLYQIGETQYF. The CDR3 coding sequence is TGTGCCAGCAGCTTGTACCAGATTGGAGAGACCCAGTACTTC.

Ten or more counts support this clonotype. This rearrangement joins TRBV7-2 to TRBJ2-3, with 9 positions matching TRBD2. V dropped 5 bases and J dropped 0; count of bases not matched to a gene: 12. The germline V gene has CDR1 SGHTA and CDR2 FQGNSA. The CDR3 extends over 18 amino acids. The CDR3 sequence is CASSRFAGGPSSTDTQYF. The CDR3 DNA reads as TGTGCCAGCAGCCGCTTTGCGGGAGGGCCGTCGAGCACAGATACGCAGTATTTT.

This clonotype has more than one count but fewer than ten. The genes are TRBV7-2 and TRBJ2-7; 7 bases line up with TRBD1. Germline V gene sequence: CDR1 SGHTA, CDR2 FQGNSA. There are 13 residues in the CDR3. V shed 3 bases, J shed 7 bases, and the junction held 6 bases outside the gene matches. In DNA, the CDR3 is TGTGCCAGCAGCTTCGACAGGGATGGGGAGCAGTACTTC. Its translation is CASSFDRDGEQYF. The full variable domain, with the rest looked up from reference TRBV7-2 and TRBJ2-7, is GAGVSQSPSNKVTEKGKDVELRCDPISGHTALYWYRQSLGQGLEFLIYFQGNSAPDKSGLPSDRFSAERTGGSVSTLTIQRTQQEDSAVYLCASSFDRDGEQYFGPGTRLTVT.

The chain links TRBV20-1 to TRBJ2-7; weak D call: TRBD2 (5 bases). The CDR3 contains 15 residues. V was trimmed by 4 bases and J by 0 bases, leaving 16 bases between them. Germline V lookup: CDR1 DFQATT, CDR2 SNEGSKA (reference sequence). The CDR3 sequence is CSATRWRVSSYEQYF. Here the CDR3 DNA reads TGCAGTGCTACCCGGTGGCGGGTTAGCTCCTACGAGCAGTACTTC.

Many counts were recorded for this clonotype. J is TRBJ2-7 and V is TRBV7-2; tentatively, D is TRBD2 (6 bases). Between the trimmed V and J ends, which lost 3 bases and 6 bases, there was a span of 15 bases. Germline CDR1 is SGHTA and CDR2 is FQGNSA. This CDR3 is built from 14 residues. CDR3 amino acids: CASSLGGTLGEQYF. The CDR3 DNA follows: TGTGCCAGCAGCTTGGGGGGAACACTGGGCGAGCAGTACTTC. The entire variable domain, with the rest obtained from reference TRBV7-2 and TRBJ2-7, is as follows: GAGVSQSPSNKVTEKGKDVELRCDPISGHTALYWYRQSLGQGLEFLIYFQGNSAPDKSGLPSDRFSAERTGGSVSTLTIQRTQQEDSAVYLCASSLGGTLGEQYFGPGTRLTVT.

J is TRBJ2-3 and V is TRBV12-3 or TRBV12-4, with D possibly TRBD2 on 6 matching bases. V lost 3 bases, J lost 5 bases, and 15 bases lay in between. This CDR3 has 15 residues. DNA for the CDR3: TGTGCCAGCAGTTTTCGACCCCGGGGAGGAGATACGCAGTATTTT. It specifies CASSFRPRGGDTQYF.

This clonotype was seen more than once but under ten times. The CDR3 sequence is CASSFGNCGNSPLHF. CDR3 sequence (DNA): TGTGCCAGCAGCTTCGGGAATTGTGGTAATTCACCCCTCCACTTT. The rearrangement joins TRBV7-7 to TRBJ1-6; D is ambiguous. There are 15 residues in the CDR3. V lost 3 bases and J 6 bases, leaving 12 bases between the germline ends. Germline CDR1 and CDR2: SSHAT and FNYEAQ (reference sequence).

This chain links TRBV11-3 with TRBJ2-1, with D unclear. The CDR3 runs to 13 residues. Per the germline V gene, CDR1 is SGHNT and CDR2 is YENEEA. V was pared by 4 bases and J by 3 bases, with 7 bases between. The DNA of the CDR3 is TGTGCCAGCAGCTCCTCCCGCTACAATGAGCAGTTCTTC. Residues: CASSSSRYNEQFF.

The genes are TRBV7-2 and TRBJ1-1, with TRBD1 as a possible D gene (6 bases). Germline CDR1 and CDR2: SGHTA and FQGNSA. Trimming left V 6 bases short and J 3 bases short, with 14 bases between. CDR3 size: 14 residues. CDR3 protein: CASRIGQIYTEAFF. The CDR3 DNA reads TGTGCCAGCAGGATCGGACAGATATACACTGAAGCTTTCTTT.

The rearrangement uses TRBV18 and TRBJ2-2; D is perhaps TRBD2 (5 bases). The V gene's germline CDR1 is KGHSH and CDR2 LQKENI. Trimming left V 4 bases short and J 7 bases short, with 13 bases between. The CDR3 is 14 residues long. Here the CDR3 reads CASSREWAVGELFF. The CDR3 nucleotides read TGTGCCAGCTCACGGGAGTGGGCAGTCGGGGAGCTGTTTTTT.

This rearrangement joins TRBV7-9 to TRBJ1-2; D not resolved. V was shortened by 5 bases and J by 6 bases, with 13 bases between the two germline ends. This CDR3 has 13 amino acids. From germline, CDR1 is SEHNR and CDR2 FQNEAQ (reference sequence). The CDR3 region has the DNA TGTGCCAGCAGCGAGGGAGGGAAAAATGGCTACACCTTC. It encodes CASSEGGKNGYTF.

This clonotype appeared many times. The chain employs TRBV7-8 and TRBJ1-5, with 9 bases aligning to TRBD1. V gave up 5 bases and J gave up 1 base; unmatched junction bases: 18. Germline V lookup: CDR1 SGHVS, CDR2 FQNEAQ. CDR3 length: 20 residues. CDR3 DNA sequence: TGTGCCAGCAGCGAGCTCCAGGGACAGGGCCCTTTCTACAGCAATCAGCCCCAGCATTTT. Translated: CASSELQGQGPFYSNQPQHF.

V usage is TRBV5-6 and J usage is TRBJ1-2; D is unclear. Trimming left V 4 bases short and J 6 bases short, with 10 bases between. The CDR3 length is 12 residues. Germline assignment: CDR1 SGHDT and CDR2 YYEEEE. Here the CDR3 DNA reads TGTGCCAGCAGCCCCTCGAGCCATGGCTACACCTTC. It is translated as CASSPSSHGYTF.

The CDR3, as DNA: TGTGCCAGCAGCGCCCTAGCGGGAGGACAGGGAAATACGCAGTATTTT. This gives the protein CASSALAGGQGNTQYF. This sequence joins TRBV7-2 and TRBJ2-3; 11 bases align to TRBD2. In germline, CDR1 is SGHTA, CDR2 FQGNSA. The CDR3 is 16 amino acids. V trimming: 5 bases; J trimming: 7 bases; junction bases outside the gene matches: 11.

This chain joins TRBV7-2 and TRBJ1-1; no clear D. The germline CDR1 and CDR2 sequences are SGHTA and FQGNSA. The CDR3 has 14 amino acids. Trimming shortened V by 2 bases and J by 6 bases, and 13 bases separated the two germline ends. CDR3 sequence (DNA): TGTGCCAGCAGCTTACGAGGGCTCGCCGCTGAAGCTTTCTTT. Protein product: CASSLRGLAAEAFF.

In this sample, this clonotype turned up a few times. The chain has TRBV2 and TRBJ1-1, with a weak D call TRBD1 (5 bases). Germline CDR1 and CDR2: SNHLY and FYNNEI. Deletions cut 4 bases from V and 4 bases from J, with 10 bases between. CDR3 length equals 13 residues. This CDR3 reads CASSAGSGTEAFF. The CDR3 DNA reads as TGTGCCAGCAGTGCAGGGTCGGGCACTGAAGCTTTCTTT. Full variable domain (remainder filled in from reference TRBV2 and TRBJ1-1): EPEVTQTPSHQVTQMGQEVILRCVPISNHLYFYWYRQILGQKVEFLVSFYNNEISEKSEIFDDQFSVERPDGSNFTLKIRSTKLEDSAMYFCASSAGSGTEAFFGQGTRLTVV.

This clonotype was picked up a small number of times. In DNA form, the CDR3 reads TGCGCCAGCAGCCAAGTGGACGTGATGGCATTCCACGAGCAGTACTTC. Protein sequence: CASSQVDVMAFHEQYF. The chain employs TRBV4-1 and TRBJ2-7; no clear D gene. This CDR3 has 16 amino acids. The germline V and J ends were trimmed by 1 base and 5 bases, with 18 bases remaining between them. CDR1 MGHRA and CDR2 YSYEKL come from the germline V gene.

The V and J genes are TRBV19 and TRBJ1-2; D remains unclear. V was pared by 7 bases and J by 4 bases, with 13 bases between. The germline gives CDR1 LNHDA, CDR2 SQIVND (reference sequence). CDR3 length: 13 amino acids. The CDR3 is CASTVAATYGYTF. CDR3 bases: TGTGCCAGTACCGTTGCGGCCACCTATGGCTACACCTTC.

The chain couples TRBV19 to TRBJ2-6; weak D call: TRBD1 (5 bases). This CDR3 has 17 residues. V lost 2 bases and J 1 base, leaving 12 bases between the germline ends. CDR1 is LNHDA, CDR2 SQIVND, per germline (reference sequence). As DNA, the CDR3 is TGTGCCAGTAGTATAAGTCAGGGAAGATCTGGGGCCAACGTCCTGACTTTC. This sequence encodes CASSISQGRSGANVLTF.

Only a few counts were recorded for this clonotype. The chain combines TRBV7-8 with TRBJ1-6; weak D call: TRBD1 (5 bases). The CDR3 runs 16 residues. CDR1 and CDR2 from the germline V gene are SGHVS and FQNEAQ. V was trimmed by 2 bases and J by 5 bases, leaving 13 bases between them. CDR3 loop: CASSLPGGVHNSPLHF. DNA for the CDR3: TGTGCCAGCAGCTTACCGGGGGGGGTACATAATTCACCCCTCCACTTT. The full variable domain, with the rest looked up from reference TRBV7-8 and TRBJ1-6, is GAGVSQSPRYKVAKRGQDVALRCDPISGHVSLFWYQQALGQGPEFLTYFQNEAQLDKSGLPSDRFFAERPEGSVSTLKIQRTQQEDSAVYLCASSLPGGVHNSPLHFGNGTRLTVT.

In this sample, this clonotype turned up a few times. The chain links TRBV5-4 to TRBJ1-1; D gene ambiguous. Per the germline V gene, CDR1 is SGHNT and CDR2 is YYREEE (reference sequence). The CDR3 has 15 amino acids. V gave up 0 bases and J gave up 1 base, with 10 bases separating them. The CDR3 sequence: CASSLDGSSNTEAFF. CDR3 sequence (DNA): TGTGCCAGCAGCTTGGATGGCAGTTCGAACACTGAAGCTTTCTTT.

The rearrangement links TRBV6-6 to TRBJ1-4, with 7 bases aligning to TRBD1. The length of the CDR3 is 14 residues. Germline CDR1 is MNHNY and CDR2 is SVGAGI (reference sequence). Trimming took 8 bases from V and 7 from J; bases not matched to a gene: 10. This CDR3 is CASSEDRFGEKLFF. The CDR3 nucleotides are TGTGCCAGCTCTGAGGACAGGTTTGGTGAAAAACTGTTTTTT.

This clonotype came up many times. The chain carries TRBV7-8 and TRBJ2-3; TRBD1 agrees at 9 bases. The V and J ends lost 5 bases and 0 bases, in that order; junction bases with no gene match: 3. The CDR3 contains 15 residues. From germline, CDR1 is SGHVS and CDR2 FQNEAQ. CDR3 amino acids: CASSPGTGSTDTQYF. The CDR3 region has the DNA TGTGCCAGCAGCCCCGGGACAGGGAGCACAGATACGCAGTATTTT.

The chain joins TRBV19 to TRBJ2-2; D not resolved. The CDR3 is 15 residues long. Germline CDR1 and CDR2: LNHDA and SQIVND (reference sequence). V dropped 3 bases and J dropped 6 bases, with 14 bases sitting between them. DNA for the CDR3: TGTGCCAGTAGTATCCTCGGCCTTTACCCCGGGGAGCTGTTTTTT. Amino acids: CASSILGLYPGELFF.